The clone carrying this T cell receptor (beta chain) was picked up many times. Its antigen is as yet unknown. Amplified TCR beta CDR3 regions derived from RNA transcripts. During a first-round RT-PCR of the TCR CDR3, the HTBI primer set was used. TCRdb fed the multiplex PCR reads into MiXCR, producing one record per CDR3 protein. Among approximately 360,000 distinct CDR3 sequences, 15% to 19% were seen once, and the ten largest hold roughly 26%. The record originates from a study of T cells in Graves' hyperthyroidism and ophthalmopathy. The overall study: Once the initial diagnosis was made, peripheral blood was obtained before any treatment. Study-level results: Among thyroid clonotypes expanded above 0.001, most also appeared in blood.

Source material for PBMCs was around 10 ml fresh peripheral blood. This CDR3 is 14 amino acids long. CDR1 GTSNPN and CDR2 SVGIG come from the germline V gene (reference sequence). Trimming left V 2 bases short and J 1 base short, with 12 bases between. V usage is TRBV30 and J usage is TRBJ2-7; possibly TRBD1 for D (6 bases). Material for sequencing was blood. This TCR derives from a woman between 18 and 30 years old with Graves' hyperthyroidism that later progressed to Graves' ophthalmopathy. This chain's CDR3 is CAWSTRDISYEQYF. The DNA of the CDR3 is TGTGCCTGGAGTACCCGGGACATTTCCTACGAGCAGTACTTC.